This TCR beta chain is from a study of blood T cell repertoires in COVID-19. The CDR3 sequence is 13 residues long. Deletions cut 6 bases from V and 2 bases from J, with 10 bases between. Germline V CDR1 and CDR2: MNHEY, SMNVEV (reference sequence). Using immunoSEQ multiplex PCR, the repertoire was profiled, and TCRdb retains in-frame clones only, with some absent. The sample carries around 200,000 clones, approximately 87% recorded once. Source material: peripheral blood. This receptor was identified in a woman under 30 who had recovered from COVID-19. The chain couples TRBV27 to TRBJ1-2, with D tentatively TRBD1 (5 bases). In nucleotides, the CDR3 is TGTGCCAGCAGGGCAGGGTACAACTATGGCTACACCTTC. The encoded protein is CASRAGYNYGYTF.